This TCR beta chain stems from a study of T cells in localized non-small cell lung cancer. This CDR3 comprises 13 residues. Germline V gene lookup returns CDR1 PRHDT and CDR2 FYEKMQ (reference sequence). V was pared by 0 bases and J by 2 bases, with 4 bases between. Concerning this clone: What it recognizes is unknown.

Study-level results: Only one tumor region was sequenced, so heterogeneity remains possible.

The protocol was immunoSEQ multiplex PCR, while the TCRdb copy is restricted to in-frame clones and leaves out a portion. The sample yields tens of thousands of clones, about 85% seen once. The sequence derives from a female donor aged 60 or older with stage II squamous cell lung carcinoma. The source was peripheral blood, collected before any cancer treatment. The chain is built from TRBV13 and TRBJ1-2; D is unclear. The CDR3 spells CASSLGGNYGYTF. CDR3 coding DNA: TGTGCCAGCAGCTTAGGGGGGAACTATGGCTACACCTTC.